These 9 T cell receptor beta chains were all obtained from the same sample, sequenced in a study of blood T cell repertoires in COVID-19. Method: immunoSEQ multiplex PCR; TCRdb's copy keeps in-frame clones and lacks some. The sample contains about 95,000 clones, roughly 80% of which appear only once. What was sequenced was peripheral blood. These receptors were obtained from a man older than 75 with active or convalescent COVID-19.

The genes are TRBV19 and TRBJ2-6, with TRBD1 identical over 9 bases. With V trimmed by 6 bases and J by 0 bases, 9 bases remained unmatched. This CDR3 is built from 18 residues. Germline lookup yields CDR1 LNHDA and CDR2 SQIVND (reference sequence). The CDR3 DNA is TGTGCCAGTAGCCCCTGGGGACAGGGACTCTCTGGGGCCAACGTCCTGACTTTC. It yields the protein CASSPWGQGLSGANVLTF. The full variable domain, with the rest looked up from reference TRBV19 and TRBJ2-6, is DGGITQSPKYLFRKEGQNVTLSCEQNLNHDAMYWYRQDPGQGLRLIYYSQIVNDFQKGDIAEGYSVSREKKESFPLTVTSAQKNPTAFYLCASSPWGQGLSGANVLTFGAGSRLTVL.

J is TRBJ2-3 and V is TRBV9, with 10 bases identical to TRBD2. V was pared by 4 bases and J by 5 bases, with 4 bases of the junction left unmatched. Germline V gives CDR1 SGDLS, CDR2 YYNGEE. CDR3 length: 14 amino acids. This CDR3 reads CASSRGLAVDTQYF. The CDR3 DNA reads TGTGCCAGCAGCCGCGGACTAGCGGTAGATACGCAGTATTTT.

V gene TRBV6-5 combines with J gene TRBJ1-2; TRBD1 matches at 7 bases. Germline-derived CDR1 and CDR2 are MNHEY and SVGAGI. The CDR3 totals 15 residues. The V and J ends lost 2 bases and 4 bases, in that order; junction bases with no gene match: 7. CDR3 coding DNA: TGTGCCAGCAGTTACCATCAGGGGGATAGCTATGGCTACACCTTC. Its translation is CASSYHQGDSYGYTF.

The rearrangement uses TRBV5-1 and TRBJ2-3, with 7 positions matching TRBD1. This CDR3 contains 16 residues. CDR1 is SGHRS and CDR2 is YFSETQ in the germline V gene. V lost 1 base and J lost 0; bases outside the gene matches: 5. The CDR3 protein is CASSLLGDSSTDTQYF. DNA of the CDR3: TGCGCCAGCAGCTTGTTAGGGGACAGTAGCACAGATACGCAGTATTTT.

The V and J genes are TRBV13 and TRBJ2-5, with TRBD2 identical over 15 bases. The ends lost 5 bases at V and 5 bases at J; junction bases unmatched: 3. The length of the CDR3 is 15 residues. Per germline, CDR1 PRHDT and CDR2 FYEKMQ (reference sequence). The CDR3 here is CASSPGTSGGETQYF. In DNA form, the CDR3 reads TGTGCCAGCAGCCCCGGGACTAGCGGGGGGGAGACCCAGTACTTC. Using reference TRBV13 and TRBJ2-5 for the parts outside the CDR3, the full variable domain is AAGVIQSPRHLIKEKRETATLKCYPIPRHDTVYWYQQGPGQDPQFLISFYEKMQSDKGSIPDRFSAQQFSDYHSELNMSSLELGDSALYFCASSPGTSGGETQYFGPGTRLLVL.

The chain recombines TRBV7-8 with TRBJ1-5; 8 bases are shared with TRBD1. Unmatched junction bases numbered 7, after V lost 4 bases and J lost 2 bases. Germline V gene lookup returns CDR1 SGHVS and CDR2 FQNEAQ. The CDR3 has 16 amino acids. The chain's CDR3 is CASSSRQGYGNQPQHF. The CDR3 region has the DNA TGTGCCAGCAGCTCGCGACAGGGGTATGGCAATCAGCCCCAGCATTTT.

Here the CDR3 reads CASSTRDRVYYGYTF. The CDR3, as DNA: TGTGCCAGCAGCACCCGGGACAGGGTCTACTATGGCTACACCTTC. The rearrangement links TRBV7-8 to TRBJ1-2, with TRBD1 matching 9 bases. Germline values: CDR1 SGHVS, CDR2 FQNEAQ. V dropped 5 bases and J dropped 3; count of bases not matched to a gene: 7. This CDR3 is built from 15 residues.

This chain links TRBV4-2 with TRBJ1-5; the D gene is possibly TRBD1 (6 bases). CDR3 length equals 16 residues. Germline V gene sequence: CDR1 LGHNA, CDR2 YNFKEQ. Trimming took 1 base from V and 1 from J, leaving 11 bases between them. The CDR3 sequence: CASSQVGGDSNQPQHF. The CDR3 nucleotides are TGTGCCAGCAGCCAAGTAGGGGGGGACAGCAATCAGCCCCAGCATTTT.

This chain links TRBV19 with TRBJ1-2; no firm D call. Germline CDR1 LNHDA, CDR2 SQIVND (reference sequence). The CDR3 totals 15 residues. V shed 7 bases and J shed 1 base, with 16 bases lying between them. The CDR3 spells CASTPGEKINYGYTF. For the CDR3, the DNA is TGTGCCAGTACCCCCGGAGAGAAAATTAACTATGGCTACACCTTC.